This record concerns one T cell receptor (beta chain) sequence. Its antigen is undetermined. The PCR made use of 60 Vbeta and 13 Jbeta primers. Only in-frame clones appear in the TCRdb table, and some are missing; sequencing was by immunoSEQ multiplex PCR. The sample consists of 150,000 to 180,000 clones, 70% to 80% of them appearing once. The data derive from a study of cytomegalovirus exposure and HLA in healthy donors. Study outcomes and limitations: On later analysis, the bulk of CMV-associated TCR beta chains appeared to be HLA-restricted. A later analysis found TCR association rates differed by HLA locus, highest for DRB1 and lowest for HLA-C. Donor immune exposure was known only as CMV serostatus.

The CDR3 runs 13 residues. Per germline, CDR1 SGHRS and CDR2 YFSETQ. V shed 3 bases and J shed 0 bases, with 5 bases lying between them. The material sequenced was PBMCs. This clonotype was sampled from a middle-aged woman in good health and CMV-seronegative. V usage is TRBV5-1 and J usage is TRBJ2-3; no definite D call. CDR3 nucleotide sequence: TGCGCCAGCAGCTCCGGGAGCACAGATACGCAGTATTTT. Its translation: CASSSGSTDTQYF.